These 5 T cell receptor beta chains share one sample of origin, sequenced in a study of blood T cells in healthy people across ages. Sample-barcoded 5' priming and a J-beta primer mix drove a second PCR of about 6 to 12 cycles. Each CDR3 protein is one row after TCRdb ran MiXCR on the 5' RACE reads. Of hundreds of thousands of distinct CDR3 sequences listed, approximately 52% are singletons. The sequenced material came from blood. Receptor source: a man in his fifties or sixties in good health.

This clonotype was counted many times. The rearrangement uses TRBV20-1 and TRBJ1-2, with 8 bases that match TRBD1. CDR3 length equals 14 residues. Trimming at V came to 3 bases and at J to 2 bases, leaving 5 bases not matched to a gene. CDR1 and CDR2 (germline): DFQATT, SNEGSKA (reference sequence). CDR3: CSASPGGANYGYTF. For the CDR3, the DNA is TGCAGTGCTAGCCCAGGGGGCGCAAACTATGGCTACACCTTC.

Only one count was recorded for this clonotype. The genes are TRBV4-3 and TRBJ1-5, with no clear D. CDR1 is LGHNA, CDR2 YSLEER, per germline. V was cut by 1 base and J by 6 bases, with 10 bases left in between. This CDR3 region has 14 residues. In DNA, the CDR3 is TGCGCCAGCAGCCAAGGAAAGGGAGGTCAGCCCCAGCATTTT. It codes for CASSQGKGGQPQHF.

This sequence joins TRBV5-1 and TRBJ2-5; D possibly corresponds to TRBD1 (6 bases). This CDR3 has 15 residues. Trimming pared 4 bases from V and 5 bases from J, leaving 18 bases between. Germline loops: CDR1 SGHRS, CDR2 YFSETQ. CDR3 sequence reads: CASSPGLGASETQYF. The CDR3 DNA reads TGCGCCAGCAGCCCCGGTCTGGGGGCGAGTGAGACCCAGTACTTC. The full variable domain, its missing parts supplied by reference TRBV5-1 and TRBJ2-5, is KAGVTQTPRYLIKTRGQQVTLSCSPISGHRSVSWYQQTPGQGLQFLFEYFSETQRNKGNFPGRFSGRQFSNSRSEMNVSTLELGDSALYLCASSPGLGASETQYFGPGTRLLVL.

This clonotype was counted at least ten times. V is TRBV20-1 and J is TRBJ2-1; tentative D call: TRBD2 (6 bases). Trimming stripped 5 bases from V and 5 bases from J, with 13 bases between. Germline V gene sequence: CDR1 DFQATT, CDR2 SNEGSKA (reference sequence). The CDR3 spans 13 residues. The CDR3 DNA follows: TGCAGTGCTCCGGGACTCCTTAACAATGAGCAGTTCTTC. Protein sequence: CSAPGLLNNEQFF.

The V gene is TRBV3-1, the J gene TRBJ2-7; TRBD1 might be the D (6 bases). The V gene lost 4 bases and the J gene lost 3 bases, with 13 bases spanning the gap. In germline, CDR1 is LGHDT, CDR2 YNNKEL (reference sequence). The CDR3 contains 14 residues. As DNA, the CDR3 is TGTGCCAGCAGCCCAGGCCAGGGGATCTACGAGCAGTACTTC. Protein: CASSPGQGIYEQYF.